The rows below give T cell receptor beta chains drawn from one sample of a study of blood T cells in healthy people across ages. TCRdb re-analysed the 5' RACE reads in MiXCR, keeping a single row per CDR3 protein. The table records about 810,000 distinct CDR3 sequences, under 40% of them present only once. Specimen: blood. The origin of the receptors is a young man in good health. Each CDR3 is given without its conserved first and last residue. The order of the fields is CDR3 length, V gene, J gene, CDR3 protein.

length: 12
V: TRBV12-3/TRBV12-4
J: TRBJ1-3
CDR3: ASSLTVSGNTIY

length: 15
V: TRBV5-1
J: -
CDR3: ASSLGGLARSYNEQY

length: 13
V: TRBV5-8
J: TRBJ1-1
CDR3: ASSLGRSMNTEAF

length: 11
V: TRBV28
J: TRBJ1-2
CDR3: ASNQGREGGYT

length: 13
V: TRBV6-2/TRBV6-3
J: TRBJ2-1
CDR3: ASRLDRRSYNEQF

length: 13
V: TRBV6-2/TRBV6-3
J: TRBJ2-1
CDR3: ASSVPPGPPREQF

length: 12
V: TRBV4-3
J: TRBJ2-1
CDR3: ASSQDRRGNEQF

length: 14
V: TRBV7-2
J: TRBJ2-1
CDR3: ASSPQGTGSYNEQF

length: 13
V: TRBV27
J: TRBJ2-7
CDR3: ASSFRQGMGYEQY

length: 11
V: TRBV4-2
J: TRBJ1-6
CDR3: ASSQRPDSPLH

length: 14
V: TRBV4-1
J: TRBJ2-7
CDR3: ASSQDDGGKYYEQY

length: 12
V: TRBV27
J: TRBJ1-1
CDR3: ASSLRDRLTEAF

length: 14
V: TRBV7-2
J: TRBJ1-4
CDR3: ASSFMRTTGEEKLF

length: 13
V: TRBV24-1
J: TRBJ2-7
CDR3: ATSDPGLAGGSQY

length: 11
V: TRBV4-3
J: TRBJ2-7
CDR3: ASSQDILYEQY

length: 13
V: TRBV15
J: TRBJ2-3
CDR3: ATSRVVARTDTQY

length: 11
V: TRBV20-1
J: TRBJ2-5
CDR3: SARRATEGTQY

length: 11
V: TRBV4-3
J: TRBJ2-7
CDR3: ASSRATAYEQY

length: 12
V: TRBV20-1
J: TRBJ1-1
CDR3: SAVTGGQNTEAF

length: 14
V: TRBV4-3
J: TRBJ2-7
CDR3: ASSQSVKGGVYEQY

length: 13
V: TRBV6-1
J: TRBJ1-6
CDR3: ASSPRDRNNSPLH

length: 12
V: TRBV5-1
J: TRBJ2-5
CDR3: ASSAEGGTVTQY

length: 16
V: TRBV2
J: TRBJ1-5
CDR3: ASRQGATDAYSNQPQH

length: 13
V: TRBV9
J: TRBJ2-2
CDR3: ASSQTGYGTGELF

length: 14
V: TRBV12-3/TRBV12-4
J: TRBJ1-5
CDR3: ASSSPGQGYGQPQH

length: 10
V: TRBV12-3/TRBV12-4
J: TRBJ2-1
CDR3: ASSFRPGVQF

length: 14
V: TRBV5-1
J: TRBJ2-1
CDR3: ASSPDGQGAWNEQF

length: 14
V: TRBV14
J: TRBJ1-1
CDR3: ASSTPGQGARTEAF

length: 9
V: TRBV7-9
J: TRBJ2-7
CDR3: ASSVVDEQY

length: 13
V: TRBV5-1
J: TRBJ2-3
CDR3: ASSRGDSHTDTQY

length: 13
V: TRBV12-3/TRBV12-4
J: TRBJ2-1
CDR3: ASSPTGQSYNEQF

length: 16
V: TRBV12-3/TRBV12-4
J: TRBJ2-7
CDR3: ASSSPTKLSSGDYEQY

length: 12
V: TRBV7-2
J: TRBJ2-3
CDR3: ASSLTTGPDTQY

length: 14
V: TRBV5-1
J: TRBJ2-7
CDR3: ASSLSVAGGYNEQY

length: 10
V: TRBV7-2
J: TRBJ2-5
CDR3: ASSLDRKTQY

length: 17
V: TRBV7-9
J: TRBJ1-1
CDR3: ASSLLNIGRSIMNTEAF

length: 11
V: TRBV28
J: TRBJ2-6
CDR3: ASTGPGANVLT